This TCR beta chain was documented in a study of breast tumors, draining lymph nodes, adjacent tissues. Study-wide findings and caveats: Data only fit, rather than demonstrated, lymph node origin of most tumor T cells. Tumor TCR diversity was below lymph nodes but above nontumor tissue. Most tumor T cells seemingly derive from lymph node, then expand in tumor.

TCRdb recomputed calls from the multiplex PCR reads with MiXCR, one row per CDR3 protein. In the table there are 50,000 to 65,000 distinct CDR3 sequences, around 45% of which are singletons. Many counts were recorded for this clonotype. Its specificity is unknown. The receptor was derived from a female donor with breast cancer. Some clones in this sample may be carry-over from other donors' samples. Sample: breast tumor tissue.

The CDR3 protein is CASSPQGSGRANEQFF. The CDR3 DNA sequence: TGTGCCAGCAGTCCACAGGGAAGCGGGAGGGCCAATGAGCAGTTCTTC. V usage is TRBV27 and J usage is TRBJ2-1; TRBD2 agrees at 10 bases. The V gene end was trimmed by 5 bases and the J gene end by 6 bases; junction bases not matched to a gene: 10. The germline CDR1 and CDR2 sequences are MNHEY and SMNVEV (reference sequence). The CDR3 runs 16 residues.